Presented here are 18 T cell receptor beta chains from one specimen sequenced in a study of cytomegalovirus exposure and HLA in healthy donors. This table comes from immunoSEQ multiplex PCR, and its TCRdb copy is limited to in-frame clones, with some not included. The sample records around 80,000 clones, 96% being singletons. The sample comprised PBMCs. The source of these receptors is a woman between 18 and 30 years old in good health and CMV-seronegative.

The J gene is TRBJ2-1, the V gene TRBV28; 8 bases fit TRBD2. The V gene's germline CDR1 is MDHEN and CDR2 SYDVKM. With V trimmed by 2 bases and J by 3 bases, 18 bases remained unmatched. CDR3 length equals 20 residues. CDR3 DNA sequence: TGTGCCAGCAGTTTAAGTAGCGGGATGTTCTCATCTATCGACTACAATGAGCAGTTCTTC. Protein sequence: CASSLSSGMFSSIDYNEQFF.

CDR3 residues: CAWTEEGEQFF. CDR3 DNA: TGTGCCTGGACAGAGGAGGGTGAGCAGTTCTTC. The chain joins TRBV30 to TRBJ2-1; possibly TRBD2 for D (6 bases). CDR1 and CDR2 from the germline V gene are GTSNPN and SVGIG (reference sequence). V lost 4 bases, J lost 9 bases, and 10 bases lay in between. This CDR3 region has 11 residues.

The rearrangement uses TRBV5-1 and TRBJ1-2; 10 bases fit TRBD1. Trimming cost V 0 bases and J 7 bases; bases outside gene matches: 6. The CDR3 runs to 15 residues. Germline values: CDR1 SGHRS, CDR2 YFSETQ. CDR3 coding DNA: TGCGCCAGCAGCTTGGCGGGACAGGGGACTGGTGGCTACACCTTC. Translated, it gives CASSLAGQGTGGYTF.

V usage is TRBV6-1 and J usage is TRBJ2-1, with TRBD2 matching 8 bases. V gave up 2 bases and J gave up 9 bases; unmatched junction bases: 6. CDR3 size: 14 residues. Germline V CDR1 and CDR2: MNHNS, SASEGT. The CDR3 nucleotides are TGTGCCAGCAGTGAATCGGGCGGGAGGAGTGAGCAGTTCTTC. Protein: CASSESGGRSEQFF.

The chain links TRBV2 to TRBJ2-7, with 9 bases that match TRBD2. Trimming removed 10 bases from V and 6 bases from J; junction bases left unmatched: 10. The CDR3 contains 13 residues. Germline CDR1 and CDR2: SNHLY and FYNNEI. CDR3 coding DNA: TGTGCCAAGTCTCCGGGACTAGCTGCCGAGCAGTACTTC. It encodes CAKSPGLAAEQYF.

CDR3 DNA sequence: TGTGCCAGCCGACAGGGAAAGAATACTGAAGCTTTCTTT. Translation: CASRQGKNTEAFF. The chain employs TRBV6-5 and TRBJ1-1, with 7 bases matching TRBD1. The trim removed 8 bases at V and 5 bases at J, leaving 8 bases unmatched. The CDR3 covers 13 residues. Germline loops: CDR1 MNHEY, CDR2 SVGAGI.

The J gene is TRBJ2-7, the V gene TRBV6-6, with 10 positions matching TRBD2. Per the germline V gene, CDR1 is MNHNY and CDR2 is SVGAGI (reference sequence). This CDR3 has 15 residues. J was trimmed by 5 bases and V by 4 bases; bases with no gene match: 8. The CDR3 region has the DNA TGTGCCAGCAGTTGGCCCGGGACTAGCGTCGACGAGCAGTACTTC. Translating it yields CASSWPGTSVDEQYF.

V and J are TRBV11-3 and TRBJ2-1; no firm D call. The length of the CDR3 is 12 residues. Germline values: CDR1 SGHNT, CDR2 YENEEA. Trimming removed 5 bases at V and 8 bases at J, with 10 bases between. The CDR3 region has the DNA TGTGCCAGCAGCCTTCTATTCCATGAGCAGTTCTTC. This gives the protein CASSLLFHEQFF.

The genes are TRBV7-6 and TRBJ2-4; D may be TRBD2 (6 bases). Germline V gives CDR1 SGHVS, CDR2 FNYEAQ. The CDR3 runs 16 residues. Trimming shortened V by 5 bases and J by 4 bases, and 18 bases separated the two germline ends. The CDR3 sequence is CASSRSGTPYKNIQYF. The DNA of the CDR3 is TGTGCCAGCAGCCGATCCGGGACTCCTTATAAAAACATTCAGTACTTC.

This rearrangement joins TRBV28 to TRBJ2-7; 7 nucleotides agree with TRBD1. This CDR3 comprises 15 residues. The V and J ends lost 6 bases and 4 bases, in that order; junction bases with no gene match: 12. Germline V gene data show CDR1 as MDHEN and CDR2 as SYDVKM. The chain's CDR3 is CASSRPRDRYYEQYF. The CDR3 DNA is TGTGCCAGCAGCAGACCCCGGGACAGATATTACGAGCAGTACTTC. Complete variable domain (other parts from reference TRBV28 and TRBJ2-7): DVKVTQSSRYLVKRTGEKVFLECVQDMDHENMFWYRQDPGLGLRLIYFSYDVKMKEKGDIPEGYSVSREKKERFSLILESASTNQTSMYLCASSRPRDRYYEQYFGPGTRLTVT.

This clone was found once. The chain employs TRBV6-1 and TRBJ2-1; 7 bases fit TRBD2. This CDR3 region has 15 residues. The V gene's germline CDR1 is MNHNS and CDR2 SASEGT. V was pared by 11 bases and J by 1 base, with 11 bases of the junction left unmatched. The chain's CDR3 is CAAKYGGSSYNEQFF. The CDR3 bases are TGTGCCGCCAAATACGGGGGGAGTTCCTACAATGAGCAGTTCTTC.

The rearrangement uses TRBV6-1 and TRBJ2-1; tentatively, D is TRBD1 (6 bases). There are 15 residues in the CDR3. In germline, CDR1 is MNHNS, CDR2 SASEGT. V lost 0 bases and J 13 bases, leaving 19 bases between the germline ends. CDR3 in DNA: TGTGCCAGCAGTGAAGCGCAAATGGCAGGGGACGGTCAGTTCTTC. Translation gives CASSEAQMAGDGQFF.

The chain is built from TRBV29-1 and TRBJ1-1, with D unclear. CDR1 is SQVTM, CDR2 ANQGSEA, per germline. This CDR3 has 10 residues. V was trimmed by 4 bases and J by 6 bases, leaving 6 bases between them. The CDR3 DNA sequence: TGCAGCGTTGTCCATTCTGAAGCTTTCTTT. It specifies CSVVHSEAFF.

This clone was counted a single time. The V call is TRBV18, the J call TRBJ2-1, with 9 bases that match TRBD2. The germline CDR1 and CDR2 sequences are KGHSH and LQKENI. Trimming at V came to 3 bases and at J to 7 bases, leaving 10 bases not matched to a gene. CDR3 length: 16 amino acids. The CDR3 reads CASSPRGSGSLNEQFF. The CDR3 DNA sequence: TGTGCCAGCTCACCCCGGGGTAGCGGGAGCCTTAATGAGCAGTTCTTC.

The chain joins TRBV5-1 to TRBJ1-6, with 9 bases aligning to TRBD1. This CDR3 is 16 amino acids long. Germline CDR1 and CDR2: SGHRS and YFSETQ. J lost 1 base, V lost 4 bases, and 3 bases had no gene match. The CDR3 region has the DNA TGCGCCAGCAGCCAGACAGGGGGATCCTATAATTCACCCCTCCACTTT. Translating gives CASSQTGGSYNSPLHF. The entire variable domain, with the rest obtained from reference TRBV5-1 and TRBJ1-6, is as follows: KAGVTQTPRYLIKTRGQQVTLSCSPISGHRSVSWYQQTPGQGLQFLFEYFSETQRNKGNFPGRFSGRQFSNSRSEMNVSTLELGDSALYLCASSQTGGSYNSPLHFGNGTRLTVT.

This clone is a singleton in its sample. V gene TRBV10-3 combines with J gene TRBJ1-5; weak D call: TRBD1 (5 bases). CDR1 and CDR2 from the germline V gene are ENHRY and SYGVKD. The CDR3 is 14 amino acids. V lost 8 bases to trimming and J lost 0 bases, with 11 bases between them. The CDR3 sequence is CAIRAGDSNQPQHF. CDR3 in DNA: TGTGCCATCCGGGCGGGGGATAGCAATCAGCCCCAGCATTTT.

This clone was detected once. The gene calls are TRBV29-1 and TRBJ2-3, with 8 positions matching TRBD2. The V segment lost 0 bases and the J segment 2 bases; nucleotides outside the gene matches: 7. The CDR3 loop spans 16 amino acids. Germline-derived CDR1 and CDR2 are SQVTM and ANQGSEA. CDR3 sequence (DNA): TGCAGCGTTGAAGATCGGACTAGCCTATCCACAGATACGCAGTATTTT. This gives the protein CSVEDRTSLSTDTQYF.

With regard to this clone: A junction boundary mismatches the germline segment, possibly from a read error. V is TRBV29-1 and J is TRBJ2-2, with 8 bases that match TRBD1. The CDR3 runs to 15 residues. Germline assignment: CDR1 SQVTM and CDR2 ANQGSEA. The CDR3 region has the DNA TGCAGCGTAGAAGACCGGACAGGGCCCACCGGGGAGCTGTTTTTT. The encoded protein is CSVEDRTGPTGELFF.